Presented here are 21 T cell receptor beta chains from one specimen sequenced in a study of regulatory T cells in long-lasting Graves disease. HTBI primers from iRepertoire and Arm-PCR of CDR3 regions yielded the TCR beta libraries. Via MiXCR, TCRdb re-called the multiplex PCR reads, giving one row per CDR3 protein. Of 500,000 or so distinct CDR3 sequences listed, around 16% were seen once; the top ten hold roughly 25%. This sample's time point: newly diagnosed GD, antithyroid drugs for less than 3 months. Generation of the TCR library employed RNA extracted from PBMCs. These records were also assigned to another study, of T cells in Graves' hyperthyroidism and ophthalmopathy.

The source material was peripheral blood mononuclear cells (PBMCs), sampled at new diagnosis, from a patient treated with antithyroid drugs. All receptors come from a woman aged 40-60 years with Graves disease.

This clonotype was counted between two and nine times. The chain combines TRBV5-1 with TRBJ1-3; 10 bases map to TRBD1. Trimming took 7 bases from V and 4 from J; bases not matched to a gene: 2. The CDR3 totals 13 residues. From germline, CDR1 is SGHRS and CDR2 YFSETQ. The CDR3 DNA is TGCGCCAGCGGGACAGGGGCAGGAAACACCATATATTTT. It translates to CASGTGAGNTIYF.

As to this clonotype: This may be a read error, as it is one base from a much larger clone. This CDR3 reads CASGFDSHLMNTEAFF. The CDR3, as DNA: TGTGCCAGCGGTTTCGACAGCCACCTCATGAACACTGAAGCTTTCTTT. The chain joins TRBV12-3 or TRBV12-4 to TRBJ1-1, with TRBD1 as a possible D gene (5 bases). This CDR3 is 16 amino acids long.

This clonotype was seen ten or more times. The V call is TRBV6-5, the J call TRBJ2-7, with D perhaps matching TRBD2 (5 bases). The V end lost 3 bases, the J end lost 8 bases, and 8 bases lay between the germline ends. Per germline, CDR1 MNHEY and CDR2 SVGAGI. CDR3 length equals 11 residues. The chain's CDR3 is CASSYSGKQYF. DNA for the CDR3: TGTGCCAGCAGTTATTCGGGGAAGCAGTACTTC.

This clonotype was seen repeatedly, ten times or more. The chain combines TRBV20-1 with TRBJ1-1, with TRBD1 as a possible D gene (6 bases). Germline CDR1 reads DFQATT; CDR2 reads SNEGSKA (reference sequence). Trimming shortened V by 0 bases and J by 0 bases, and 20 bases separated the two germline ends. This CDR3 region has 18 residues. The CDR3 here is CSARDRNDGTSMNTEAFF. CDR3 coding DNA: TGCAGTGCTAGAGATCGGAATGACGGGACAAGTATGAACACTGAAGCTTTCTTT.

This clonotype was counted a few times. V is TRBV12-3 or TRBV12-4 and J is TRBJ2-1, with 7 bases matching TRBD1. V gave up 7 bases and J gave up 0 bases; unmatched junction bases: 3. The CDR3 totals 14 residues. The CDR3 loop is CASTRDSSYNEQFF. DNA for the CDR3: TGTGCCAGCACCCGGGACAGCTCCTACAATGAGCAGTTCTTC.

In this sample, this clonotype turned up many times. This rearrangement joins TRBV3-1 to TRBJ1-1; the match to TRBD1 covers 8 bases. Per the germline V gene, CDR1 is LGHDT and CDR2 is YNNKEL (reference sequence). The V and J ends lost 3 bases and 0 bases, in that order; junction bases with no gene match: 9. This CDR3 is built from 17 residues. The CDR3 is CASSHRDRNLMNTEAFF. Here the CDR3 DNA reads TGTGCCAGCAGCCACCGGGACAGGAACCTTATGAACACTGAAGCTTTCTTT.

This clonotype has ten or more counts. The chain joins TRBV3-1 to TRBJ1-2; TRBD1 matches at 7 bases. The CDR3 sequence is 18 residues long. Per the germline V gene, CDR1 is LGHDT and CDR2 is YNNKEL (reference sequence). V shed 1 base and J 5 bases; nucleotides not matched to a gene: 16. The CDR3 DNA is TGTGCCAGCAGCCAAGCGGTCCTGAACCCGACAGGGAAATATGGCTACACCTTC. Protein sequence: CASSQAVLNPTGKYGYTF.

This clonotype came up many times. The chain joins TRBV11-2 to TRBJ2-5; D is undetermined. Germline CDR1 reads SGHAT; CDR2 reads FQNNGV. The CDR3 loop spans 12 amino acids. V lost 8 bases and J 5 bases, leaving 12 bases between the germline ends. The CDR3 loop reads CASLLVGETQYF. The CDR3 DNA sequence: TGTGCCAGCCTCCTGGTGGGGGAGACCCAGTACTTC.

This clonotype was picked up a small number of times. The DNA for the CDR3 is TGTGCCAGCAGTACTGGGGGGGCCCCAGATACGCAGTATTTT. Residues: CASSTGGAPDTQYF. The chain combines TRBV12-3 or TRBV12-4 with TRBJ2-3; D is perhaps TRBD2 (7 bases). CDR3 length: 14 amino acids. Trimming removed 5 bases at V and 4 bases at J, with 13 bases between.

This clonotype was picked up many times. The chain carries TRBV12-3 or TRBV12-4 and TRBJ1-2; 8 bases align to TRBD1. The CDR3 contains 14 residues. Unmatched junction bases numbered 7, after V lost 8 bases and J lost 2 bases. CDR3 loop: CASSTTGDNYGYTF. The CDR3 DNA is TGTGCCAGCTCAACGACAGGGGACAACTATGGCTACACCTTC.

The genes are TRBV9 and TRBJ2-3; 7 nucleotides align to TRBD2. Per germline, CDR1 SGDLS and CDR2 YYNGEE. This CDR3 has 15 amino acids. V was pared by 4 bases and J by 2 bases, with 7 bases of the junction left unmatched. CDR3 region: CASSWASGSTDTQYF. CDR3 DNA: TGTGCCAGCAGCTGGGCTAGCGGTTCCACAGATACGCAGTATTTT.

There are a few counts of this clonotype. The chain has TRBV7-8 and TRBJ1-1, with TRBD1 identical over 10 bases. Germline CDR1 and CDR2: SGHVS and FQNEAQ. V gave up 6 bases and J gave up 1 base; unmatched junction bases: 8. This CDR3 contains 16 residues. The CDR3 reads CASRKGTGATNTEAFF. CDR3 DNA sequence: TGTGCCAGCAGGAAAGGGACAGGGGCGACGAACACTGAAGCTTTCTTT.

V and J are TRBV2 and TRBJ2-5; 9 nucleotides align to TRBD2. This CDR3 contains 15 residues. Trimming removed 6 bases from V and 5 bases from J; junction bases left unmatched: 10. CDR1 and CDR2 (germline): SNHLY, FYNNEI. The CDR3 coding sequence is TGTGCCAGCAGGCGAGCGGGGGGAGGATTGGAGACCCAGTACTTC. Its translation is CASRRAGGGLETQYF.

This clonotype was picked up many times. The CDR3 DNA follows: TGTGCCAGCAGTCCCCCGACTTGGGGTGGCTACACCTTC. Its translation is CASSPPTWGGYTF. This chain uses TRBV28 with TRBJ1-2; D not resolved. Germline CDR1 is MDHEN and CDR2 is SYDVKM. The ends were cut back, 5 bases at V and 7 bases at J, with 14 bases in the middle. The CDR3 contains 13 residues.

This clonotype occurred many times. The CDR3 DNA is TGCGCCAGCAGCTTGGATGCTAGCGGGGCATCTGAGCAGTTCTTC. Its translation is CASSLDASGASEQFF. V usage is TRBV5-1 and J usage is TRBJ2-1; 9 positions agree with TRBD2. There are 15 residues in the CDR3. V gave up 0 bases and J gave up 9 bases; unmatched junction bases: 7. CDR1 and CDR2 from the germline V gene are SGHRS and YFSETQ.

This clonotype turned up a few times. The chain is built from TRBV29-1 and TRBJ1-2; D remains ambiguous. The V gene lost 0 bases and the J gene lost 7 bases, with 9 bases spanning the gap. Germline loops: CDR1 SQVTM, CDR2 ANQGSEA. This CDR3 comprises 12 residues. The CDR3 loop is CSVEDSDLGYTF. CDR3 DNA: TGCAGCGTTGAAGATTCGGATCTTGGCTACACCTTC.

This clonotype has ten or more counts. V usage is TRBV5-1 and J usage is TRBJ1-5, with 10 nucleotides matching TRBD1. With V trimmed by 1 base and J by 9 bases, 7 bases remained unmatched. In germline, CDR1 is SGHRS, CDR2 YFSETQ. CDR3 length equals 15 residues. The CDR3, as DNA: TGCGCCAGCAGCTTGTTCGGGACAGGGGCTTCGCCCCAGCATTTT. The encoded protein is CASSLFGTGASPQHF.

The chain combines TRBV19 with TRBJ1-5; 12 bases map to TRBD1. J was trimmed by 3 bases and V by 3 bases; bases with no gene match: 15. The length of the CDR3 is 20 residues. Germline V gene data show CDR1 as LNHDA and CDR2 as SQIVND (reference sequence). The CDR3 sequence: CASSMKPRDRGRGDNQPQHF. Here the CDR3 DNA reads TGTGCCAGTAGTATGAAACCCCGGGACAGGGGGCGCGGGGACAATCAGCCCCAGCATTTT.

This clonotype came up many times. The chain couples TRBV5-1 to TRBJ2-3; D perhaps matches TRBD2 (5 bases). CDR1 SGHRS and CDR2 YFSETQ come from the germline V gene. The CDR3 extends over 13 amino acids. V was cut by 1 base and J by 14 bases, with 17 bases left in between. The CDR3 loop reads CASSLQSLAFGYF. The CDR3 DNA reads TGCGCCAGCAGCTTGCAGAGTCTAGCATTCGGGTATTTT.

The chain carries TRBV6-5 and TRBJ2-3; a possible D gene is TRBD2 (6 bases). The CDR3 covers 14 residues. Germline CDR1 MNHEY, CDR2 SVGAGI. The V gene lost 0 bases and the J gene lost 5 bases, with 9 bases spanning the gap. CDR3 residues: CASSYSPEGDTQYF. CDR3 nucleotide sequence: TGTGCCAGCAGTTACTCGCCGGAGGGAGATACGCAGTATTTT.

This chain connects TRBV14 to TRBJ1-2; D is uncertain. The germline V gene encodes CDR1 SGHDN and CDR2 FVKESK. V lost 2 bases to trimming and J lost 4 bases, with 8 bases between them. CDR3 length equals 13 residues. The CDR3: CASSQSPGYGYTF. The CDR3 DNA reads as TGTGCCAGCAGCCAATCGCCGGGCTATGGCTACACCTTC.